Below, 8 T cell receptor beta chains from the same sample are listed, as sequenced in a study of cytomegalovirus exposure and HLA in healthy donors. Both 60 Vbeta primers and 13 Jbeta primers went into the PCR. The method was immunoSEQ multiplex PCR; TCRdb's version includes in-frame clones alone and lacks a portion of them. The repertoire consists of 90,000 to 150,000 clones, with 74% occurring once and the leading ten covering more than 2%. Sequencing input: PBMCs. Receptors originate from a human donor in good health.

The gene calls are TRBV5-4 and TRBJ1-2, with D perhaps TRBD1 (5 bases). The V end was cut by 0 bases, the J end by 10 bases, with 19 bases between. This CDR3 is 15 amino acids long. CDR1 SGHNT and CDR2 YYREEE come from the germline V gene (reference sequence). Written as DNA, the CDR3 is TGTGCCAGCAGCTTGGCCCGTCGGGGATCGGGGGACTACACCTTC. It is translated as CASSLARRGSGDYTF. The whole variable domain, remainder taken from reference TRBV5-4 and TRBJ1-2, is ETGVTQSPTHLIKTRGQQVTLRCSSQSGHNTVSWYQQALGQGPQFIFQYYREEENGRGNFPPRFSGLQFPNYSSELNVNALELDDSALYLCASSLARRGSGDYTFGSGTRLTVV.

The chain joins TRBV5-1 to TRBJ2-7, with 11 positions matching TRBD1. Germline V CDR1 and CDR2: SGHRS, YFSETQ. The CDR3 is 15 residues long. V dropped 3 bases and J dropped 2; count of bases not matched to a gene: 4. The CDR3, as DNA: TGCGCCAGCAGCTCGCGGACAGGGGGCGCCTACGAGCAGTACTTC. This gives the protein CASSSRTGGAYEQYF. Supplemented by reference TRBV5-1 and TRBJ2-7, the full variable domain reads KAGVTQTPRYLIKTRGQQVTLSCSPISGHRSVSWYQQTPGQGLQFLFEYFSETQRNKGNFPGRFSGRQFSNSRSEMNVSTLELGDSALYLCASSSRTGGAYEQYFGPGTRLTVT.

The genes are TRBV10-3 and TRBJ2-3; D perhaps matches TRBD2 (5 bases). V was clipped by 2 bases and J by 3 bases, with 15 bases between them. Germline V lookup: CDR1 ENHRY, CDR2 SYGVKD. The CDR3 length is 16 residues. CDR3 protein: CAISEALGVGTDTQYF. CDR3 DNA sequence: TGTGCCATCAGTGAGGCCCTCGGGGTGGGTACAGATACGCAGTATTTT.

The V gene is TRBV28, the J gene TRBJ1-5; D is possibly TRBD1 (5 bases). This CDR3 is built from 16 residues. CDR1 and CDR2 (germline): MDHEN, SYDVKM. V dropped 6 bases and J dropped 2 bases, with 17 bases sitting between them. This chain's CDR3 is CASRKSQGLGNQPQHF. For the CDR3, the DNA is TGTGCCAGCAGGAAAAGTCAGGGATTGGGCAATCAGCCCCAGCATTTT.

V gene TRBV19 combines with J gene TRBJ1-2; D is possibly TRBD1 (5 bases). V lost 4 bases, J lost 4 bases, and 7 bases lay in between. There are 12 residues in the CDR3. CDR1 is LNHDA and CDR2 is SQIVND in the germline V gene (reference sequence). CDR3 in amino acids: CASSTGGYGYTF. The CDR3 region has the DNA TGTGCCAGTAGTACGGGGGGCTATGGCTACACCTTC.

The chain combines TRBV5-6 with TRBJ1-2; possible D gene TRBD1, 5 bases. Trimming shortened V by 6 bases and J by 4 bases, and 19 bases separated the two germline ends. Germline V gene lookup returns CDR1 SGHDT and CDR2 YYEEEE. This CDR3 region has 15 residues. The CDR3 coding sequence is TGTGCCAGCATCTCCTCAGGCAGGGCAACCTATGGCTACACCTTC. This gives the protein CASISSGRATYGYTF.

CDR3 in DNA: TGTGCCAGCAGTTTATGGGGACTTAGCAATCAGCCCCAGCATTTT. It yields the protein CASSLWGLSNQPQHF. The rearrangement links TRBV28 to TRBJ1-5; maybe TRBD1 (5 bases). The CDR3 is 15 amino acids. Germline V gives CDR1 MDHEN, CDR2 SYDVKM. The V end was cut by 0 bases, the J end by 0 bases, with 6 bases between.

On this clone: The same CDR3 arises from other DNA sequences in this sample as well. The chain employs TRBV2 and TRBJ2-7; possible D gene TRBD1, 5 bases. The V end was cut by 2 bases, the J end by 3 bases, with 5 bases between. Germline V CDR1 and CDR2: SNHLY, FYNNEI. This CDR3 spans 12 amino acids. The CDR3 DNA is TGTGCCAGCAGTGAAAGGGGCTACGAGCAGTACTTC. It codes for CASSERGYEQYF.